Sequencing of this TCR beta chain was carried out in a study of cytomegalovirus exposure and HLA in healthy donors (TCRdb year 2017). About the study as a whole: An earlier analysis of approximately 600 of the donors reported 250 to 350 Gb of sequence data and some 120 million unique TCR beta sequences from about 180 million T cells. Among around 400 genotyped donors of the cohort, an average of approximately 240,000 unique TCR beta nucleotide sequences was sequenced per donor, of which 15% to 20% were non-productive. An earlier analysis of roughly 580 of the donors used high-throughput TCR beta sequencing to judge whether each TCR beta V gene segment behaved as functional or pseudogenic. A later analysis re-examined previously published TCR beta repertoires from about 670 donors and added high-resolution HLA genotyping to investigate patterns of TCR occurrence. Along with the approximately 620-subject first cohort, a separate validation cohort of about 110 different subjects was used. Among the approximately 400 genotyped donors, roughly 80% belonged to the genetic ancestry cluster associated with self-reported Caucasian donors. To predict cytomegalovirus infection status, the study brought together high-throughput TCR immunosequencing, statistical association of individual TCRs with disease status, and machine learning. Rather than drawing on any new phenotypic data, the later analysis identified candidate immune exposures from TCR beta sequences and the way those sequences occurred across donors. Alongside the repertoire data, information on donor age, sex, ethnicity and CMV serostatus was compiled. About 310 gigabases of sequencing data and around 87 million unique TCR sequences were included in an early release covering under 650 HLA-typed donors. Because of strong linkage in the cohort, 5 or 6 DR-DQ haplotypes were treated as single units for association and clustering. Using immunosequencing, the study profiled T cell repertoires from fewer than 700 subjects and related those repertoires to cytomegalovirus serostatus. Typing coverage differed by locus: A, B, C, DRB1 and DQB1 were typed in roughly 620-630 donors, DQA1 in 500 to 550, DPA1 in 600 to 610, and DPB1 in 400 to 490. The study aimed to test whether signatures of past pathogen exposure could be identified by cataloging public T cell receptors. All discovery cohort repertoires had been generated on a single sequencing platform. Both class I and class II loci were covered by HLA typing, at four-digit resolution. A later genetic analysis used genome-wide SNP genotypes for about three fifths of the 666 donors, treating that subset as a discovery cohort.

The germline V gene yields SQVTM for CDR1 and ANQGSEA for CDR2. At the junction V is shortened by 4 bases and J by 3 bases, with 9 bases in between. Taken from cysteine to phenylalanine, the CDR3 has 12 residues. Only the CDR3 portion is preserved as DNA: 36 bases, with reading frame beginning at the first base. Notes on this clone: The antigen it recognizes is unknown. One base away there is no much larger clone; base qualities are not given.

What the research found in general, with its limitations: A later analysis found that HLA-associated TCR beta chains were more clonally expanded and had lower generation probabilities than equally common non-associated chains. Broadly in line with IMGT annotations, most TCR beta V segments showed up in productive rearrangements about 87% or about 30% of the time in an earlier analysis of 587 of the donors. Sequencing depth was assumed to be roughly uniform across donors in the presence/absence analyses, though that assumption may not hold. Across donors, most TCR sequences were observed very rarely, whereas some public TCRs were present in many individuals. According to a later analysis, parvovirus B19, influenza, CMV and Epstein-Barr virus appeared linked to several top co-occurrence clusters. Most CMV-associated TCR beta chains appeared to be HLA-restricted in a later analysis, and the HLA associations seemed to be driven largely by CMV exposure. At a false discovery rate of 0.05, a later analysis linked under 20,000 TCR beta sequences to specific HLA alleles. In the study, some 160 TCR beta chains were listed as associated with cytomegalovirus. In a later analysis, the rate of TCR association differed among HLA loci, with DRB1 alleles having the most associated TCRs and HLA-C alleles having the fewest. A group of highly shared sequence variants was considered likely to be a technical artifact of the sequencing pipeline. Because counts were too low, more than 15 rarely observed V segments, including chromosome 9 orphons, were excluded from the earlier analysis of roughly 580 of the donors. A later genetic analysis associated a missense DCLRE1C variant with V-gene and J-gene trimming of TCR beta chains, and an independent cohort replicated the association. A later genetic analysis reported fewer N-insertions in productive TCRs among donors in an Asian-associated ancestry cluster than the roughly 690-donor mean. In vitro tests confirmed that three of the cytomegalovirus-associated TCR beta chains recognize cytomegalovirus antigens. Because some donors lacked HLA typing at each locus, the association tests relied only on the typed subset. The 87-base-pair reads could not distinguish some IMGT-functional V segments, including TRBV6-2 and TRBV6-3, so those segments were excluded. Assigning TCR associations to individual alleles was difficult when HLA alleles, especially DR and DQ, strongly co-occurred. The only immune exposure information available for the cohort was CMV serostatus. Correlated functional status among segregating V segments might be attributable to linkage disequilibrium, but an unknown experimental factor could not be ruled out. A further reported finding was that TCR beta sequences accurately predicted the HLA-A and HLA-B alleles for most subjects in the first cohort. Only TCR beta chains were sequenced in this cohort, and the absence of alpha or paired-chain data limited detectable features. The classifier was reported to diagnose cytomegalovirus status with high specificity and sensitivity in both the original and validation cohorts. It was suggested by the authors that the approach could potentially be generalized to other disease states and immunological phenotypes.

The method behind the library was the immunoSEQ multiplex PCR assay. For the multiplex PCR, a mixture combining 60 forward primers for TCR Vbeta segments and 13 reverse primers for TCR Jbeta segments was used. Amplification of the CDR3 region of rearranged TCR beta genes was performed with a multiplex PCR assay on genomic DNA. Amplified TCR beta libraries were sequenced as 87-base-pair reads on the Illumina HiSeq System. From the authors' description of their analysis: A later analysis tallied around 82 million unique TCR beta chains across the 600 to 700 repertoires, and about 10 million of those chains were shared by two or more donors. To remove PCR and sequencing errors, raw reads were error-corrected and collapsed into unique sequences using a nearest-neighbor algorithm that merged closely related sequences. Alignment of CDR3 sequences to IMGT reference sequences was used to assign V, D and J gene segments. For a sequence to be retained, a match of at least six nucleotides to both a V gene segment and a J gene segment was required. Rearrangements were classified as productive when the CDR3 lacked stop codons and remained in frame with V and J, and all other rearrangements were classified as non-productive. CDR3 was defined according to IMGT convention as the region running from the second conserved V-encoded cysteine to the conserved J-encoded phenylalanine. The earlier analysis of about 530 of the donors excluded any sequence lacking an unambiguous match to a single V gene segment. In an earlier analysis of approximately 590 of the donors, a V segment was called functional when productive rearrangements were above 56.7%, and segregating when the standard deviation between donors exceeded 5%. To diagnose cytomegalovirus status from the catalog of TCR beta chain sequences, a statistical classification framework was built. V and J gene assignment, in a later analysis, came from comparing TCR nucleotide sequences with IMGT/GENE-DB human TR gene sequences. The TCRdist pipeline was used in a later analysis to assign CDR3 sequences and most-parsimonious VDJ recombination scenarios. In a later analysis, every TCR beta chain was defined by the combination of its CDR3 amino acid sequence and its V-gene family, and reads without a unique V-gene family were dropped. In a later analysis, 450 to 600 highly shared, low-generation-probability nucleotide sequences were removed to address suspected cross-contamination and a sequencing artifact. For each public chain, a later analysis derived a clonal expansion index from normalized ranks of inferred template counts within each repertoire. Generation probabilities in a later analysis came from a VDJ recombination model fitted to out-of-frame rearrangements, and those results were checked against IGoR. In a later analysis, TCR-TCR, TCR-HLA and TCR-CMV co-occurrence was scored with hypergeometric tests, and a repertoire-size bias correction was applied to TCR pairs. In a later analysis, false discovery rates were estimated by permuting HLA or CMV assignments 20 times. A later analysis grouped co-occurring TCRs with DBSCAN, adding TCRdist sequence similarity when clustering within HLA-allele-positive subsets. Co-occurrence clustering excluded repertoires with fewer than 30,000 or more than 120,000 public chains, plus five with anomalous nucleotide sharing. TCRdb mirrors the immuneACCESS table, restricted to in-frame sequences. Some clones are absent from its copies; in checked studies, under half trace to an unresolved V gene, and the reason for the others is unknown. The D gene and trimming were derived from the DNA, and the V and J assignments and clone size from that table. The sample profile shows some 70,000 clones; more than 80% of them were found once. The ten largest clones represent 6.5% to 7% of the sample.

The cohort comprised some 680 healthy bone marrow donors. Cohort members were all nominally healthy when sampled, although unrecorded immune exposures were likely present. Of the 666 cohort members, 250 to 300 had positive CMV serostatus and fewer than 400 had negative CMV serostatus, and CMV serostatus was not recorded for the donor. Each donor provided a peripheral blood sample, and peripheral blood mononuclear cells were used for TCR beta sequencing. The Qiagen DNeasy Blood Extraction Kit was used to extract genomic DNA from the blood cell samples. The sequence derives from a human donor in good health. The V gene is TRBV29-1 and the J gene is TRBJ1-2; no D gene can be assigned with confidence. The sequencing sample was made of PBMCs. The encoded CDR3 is CSVVHSHYGYTF. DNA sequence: TGCAGCGTTGTCCACAGCCACTATGGCTACACCTTC.